This TCR beta chain was captured by sequencing in a study of type 1 regulatory T cells. Across the study: T-allo10 is an in vitro-generated, Tr1-enriched CD4 T cell product specific for alloantigen.

The germline V gene encodes CDR1 SGHKS and CDR2 YYEKEE (reference sequence). Trimming shortened V by 0 bases and J by 1 base, and 10 bases separated the two germline ends. The CDR3 is made up of 15 amino acids. Each CDR3 protein gets one entry after TCRdb re-called the reads with MiXCR. Of 25,000 or so distinct CDR3 sequences in the sample, over 55% were seen once. Graft donor-derived T-allo10 cells were described as host-alloantigen-specific, anergic, and alloantigen-specifically suppressive. On this clonotype: The antigen remains undetermined.

The chain links TRBV5-5 to TRBJ1-1; D uncertain. The sequenced sample was cultured T cells, either the whole culture or a sorted T cell fraction (not recorded which). Indicated subset: Tr1-enriched cell product generated in vitro against host alloantigens. The TCR originated in a human donor in good health. CDR3 loop: CASSLALGKNTEAFF. DNA of the CDR3: TGTGCCAGCAGCTTGGCTCTGGGGAAGAACACTGAAGCTTTCTTT.